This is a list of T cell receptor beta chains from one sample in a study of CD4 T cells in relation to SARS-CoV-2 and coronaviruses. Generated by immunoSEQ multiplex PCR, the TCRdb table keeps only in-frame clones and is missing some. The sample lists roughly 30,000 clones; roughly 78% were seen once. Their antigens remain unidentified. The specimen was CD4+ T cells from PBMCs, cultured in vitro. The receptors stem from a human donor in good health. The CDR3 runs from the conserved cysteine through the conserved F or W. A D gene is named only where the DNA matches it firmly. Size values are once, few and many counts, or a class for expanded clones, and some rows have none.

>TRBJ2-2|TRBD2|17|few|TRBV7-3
CASSPLGLAGETGELFF
TGTGCCAGCAGCCCCTTAGGACTAGCGGGAGAGACCGGGGAGCTGTTTTTT
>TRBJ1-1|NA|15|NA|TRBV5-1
CASSGSRGWDTEAFF
TGCGCCAGCAGTGGGAGCAGGGGATGGGACACTGAAGCTTTCTTT
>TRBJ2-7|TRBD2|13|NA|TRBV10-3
CAITSVAGNEQYF
TGTGCCATCACGTCGGTAGCGGGTAACGAGCAGTACTTC
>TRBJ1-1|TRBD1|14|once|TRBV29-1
CSGRDRRRTTEAFF
TGCAGCGGACGGGACAGAAGGCGTACGACTGAAGCTTTCTTT
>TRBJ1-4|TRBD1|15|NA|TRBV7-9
CASSTGQGGNEKLFF
TGTGCCAGCAGCACCGGACAGGGGGGGAATGAAAAACTGTTTTTT
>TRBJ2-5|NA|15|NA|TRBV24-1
CATSESQGGVETQYF
TGTGCCACCAGTGAATCCCAGGGGGGGGTGGAGACCCAGTACTTC
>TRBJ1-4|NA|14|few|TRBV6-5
CASRPGTQREKLFF
TGTGCCAGCAGACCCGGGACACAGCGCGAAAAACTGTTTTTT
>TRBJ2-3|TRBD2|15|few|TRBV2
CASSSSGLSTDTQYF
TGTGCCAGCAGTTCTAGCGGGCTCAGCACAGATACGCAGTATTTT
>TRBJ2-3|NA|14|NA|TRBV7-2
CASSLRAMQDTQYF
TGTGCCAGCAGCTTACGGGCGATGCAGGATACGCAGTATTTT
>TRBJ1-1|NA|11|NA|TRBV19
CASTTGDAAFF
TGTGCCAGTACCACTGGGGATGCAGCTTTCTTT
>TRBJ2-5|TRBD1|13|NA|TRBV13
CASSTGQQETQYF
TGTGCCAGCAGCACGGGACAGCAAGAGACCCAGTACTTC
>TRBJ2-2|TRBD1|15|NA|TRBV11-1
CASSPGTDYTGELFF
TGTGCCAGCAGCCCGGGGACAGACTACACCGGGGAGCTGTTTTTT